The 3 T cell receptor beta chains in this list originate from one sample, sequenced in a study of cytomegalovirus exposure and HLA in healthy donors. Researchers ran the PCR with 60 Vbeta and 13 Jbeta primers. Generated by immunoSEQ multiplex PCR, the TCRdb table keeps only in-frame clones and is missing some. Of about 120,000 clones in the sample, around 77% were seen once. The sample was PBMCs. The receptors were gathered from a woman between 25 and 40 years old in good health and CMV-seropositive.

V gene TRBV5-4 combines with J gene TRBJ2-7, with D perhaps matching TRBD2 (5 bases). The germline V and J ends were trimmed by 3 bases and 6 bases, with 25 bases remaining between them. There are 17 residues in the CDR3. Looked up from germline, CDR1 is SGHNT and CDR2 is YYREEE (reference sequence). CDR3 residues: CASSSATIGHIGSEQYF. Written as DNA, the CDR3 is TGTGCCAGCAGCTCGGCTACGATAGGGCATATTGGGAGCGAGCAGTACTTC.

This clone was counted a few times. The chain couples TRBV18 to TRBJ2-5, with D possibly TRBD1 on 6 matching bases. From germline, CDR1 is KGHSH and CDR2 LQKENI. This CDR3 contains 17 residues. V lost 3 bases to trimming and J lost 2 bases, with 19 bases between them. CDR3 loop: CASSPPLSQGPQETQYF. In DNA form, the CDR3 reads TGTGCCAGCTCACCCCCCTTATCACAGGGCCCACAAGAGACCCAGTACTTC.

This clone showed up just a few times. The chain links TRBV18 to TRBJ2-1; 9 bases fit TRBD2. The germline V gene encodes CDR1 KGHSH and CDR2 LQKENI. J lost 6 bases, V lost 3 bases, and 6 bases had no gene match. This CDR3 spans 15 amino acids. The CDR3 sequence: CASSPPGLAGNEQFF. The CDR3 region has the DNA TGTGCCAGCTCACCCCCGGGACTAGCTGGCAATGAGCAGTTCTTC.